Described below is a single T cell receptor beta chain sequence and its context. What it binds is not known. This entry belongs to a study of T cell repertoires in cytomegalovirus infection. Study-wide context: Public TCR beta signature analysis indicated the presence of both CMV infection and matching HLA type.

General study points: There were HLA-C-restricted CMV-specific TCR beta clonotypes dominating the ex vivo response. Cumulative frequency of public TCR beta families picked out carriers of CMV plus the relevant HLA.

V was trimmed by 0 bases and J by 3 bases, leaving 17 bases between them. The CDR3 runs 16 residues. The V gene's germline CDR1 is DFQATT and CDR2 SNEGSKA (reference sequence). Each CDR3 protein is one row after TCRdb ran MiXCR on the reads. The sample includes hundreds of thousands of distinct CDR3 sequences, approximately 40% of them seen just once. The TCR was taken from a human donor in good health (CMV status not recorded). Some clones in this sample may be carry-over from other donors' samples. The J gene is TRBJ1-1, the V gene TRBV20-1; no firm D call. The sequenced sample was PBMCs. As DNA, the CDR3 is TGCAGTGCTAGAGATCTTAGGTGGGGAAAGGACACTGAAGCTTTCTTT. Translating it yields CSARDLRWGKDTEAFF.